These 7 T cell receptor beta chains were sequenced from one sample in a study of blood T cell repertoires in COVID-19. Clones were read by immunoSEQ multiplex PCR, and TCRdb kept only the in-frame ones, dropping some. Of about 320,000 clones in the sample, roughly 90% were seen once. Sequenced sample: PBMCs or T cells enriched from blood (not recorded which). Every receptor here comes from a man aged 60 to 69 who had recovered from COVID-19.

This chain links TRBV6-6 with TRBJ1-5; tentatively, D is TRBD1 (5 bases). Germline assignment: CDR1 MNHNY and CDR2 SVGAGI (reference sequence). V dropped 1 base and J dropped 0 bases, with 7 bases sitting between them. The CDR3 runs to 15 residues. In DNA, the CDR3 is TGTGCCAGCAGTTACTATACAGGTAGCAATCAGCCCCAGCATTTT. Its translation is CASSYYTGSNQPQHF.

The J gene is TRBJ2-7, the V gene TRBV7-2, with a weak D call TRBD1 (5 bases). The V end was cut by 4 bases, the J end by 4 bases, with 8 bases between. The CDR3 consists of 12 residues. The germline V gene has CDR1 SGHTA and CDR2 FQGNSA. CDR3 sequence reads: CASSSQGYEQYF. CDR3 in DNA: TGTGCCAGCAGCTCGCAGGGTTACGAGCAGTACTTC.

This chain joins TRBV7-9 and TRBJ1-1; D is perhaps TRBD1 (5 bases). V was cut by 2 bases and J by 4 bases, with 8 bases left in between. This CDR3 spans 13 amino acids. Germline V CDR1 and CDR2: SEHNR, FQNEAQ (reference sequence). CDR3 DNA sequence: TGTGCCAGCAGCTTATCAGGGCCCACTGAAGCTTTCTTT. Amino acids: CASSLSGPTEAFF.

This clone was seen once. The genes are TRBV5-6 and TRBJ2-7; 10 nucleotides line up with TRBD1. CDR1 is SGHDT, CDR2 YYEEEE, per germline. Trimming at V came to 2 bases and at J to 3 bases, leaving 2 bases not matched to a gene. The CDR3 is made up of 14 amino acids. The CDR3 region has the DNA TGTGCCAGCAGCTTCGGGACAGGGGTCTACGAGCAGTACTTC. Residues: CASSFGTGVYEQYF. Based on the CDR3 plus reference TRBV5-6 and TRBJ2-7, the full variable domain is DAGVTQSPTHLIKTRGQQVTLRCSPKSGHDTVSWYQQALGQGPQFIFQYYEEEERQRGNFPDRFSGHQFPNYSSELNVNALLLGDSALYLCASSFGTGVYEQYFGPGTRLTVT.

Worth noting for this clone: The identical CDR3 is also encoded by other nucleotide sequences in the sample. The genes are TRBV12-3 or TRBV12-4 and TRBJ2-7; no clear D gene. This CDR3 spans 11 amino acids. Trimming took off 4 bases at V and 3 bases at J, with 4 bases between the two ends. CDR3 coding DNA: TGTGCCAGCAGTTCCTTCTACGAGCAGTACTTC. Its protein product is CASSSFYEQYF.

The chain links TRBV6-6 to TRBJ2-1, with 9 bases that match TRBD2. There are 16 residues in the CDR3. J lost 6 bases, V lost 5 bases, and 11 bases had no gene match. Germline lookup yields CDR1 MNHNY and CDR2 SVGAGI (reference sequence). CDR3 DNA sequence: TGTGCCAGCAGTCCAATTGGGTCTAGCGGGATCAATGAGCAGTTCTTC. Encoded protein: CASSPIGSSGINEQFF.

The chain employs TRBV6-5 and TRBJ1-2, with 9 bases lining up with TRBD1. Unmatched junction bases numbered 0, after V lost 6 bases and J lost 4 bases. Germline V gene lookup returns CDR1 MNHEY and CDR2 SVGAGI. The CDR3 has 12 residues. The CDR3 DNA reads TGTGCCAGCAGGGACAGGGGCTATGGCTACACCTTC. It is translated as CASRDRGYGYTF.